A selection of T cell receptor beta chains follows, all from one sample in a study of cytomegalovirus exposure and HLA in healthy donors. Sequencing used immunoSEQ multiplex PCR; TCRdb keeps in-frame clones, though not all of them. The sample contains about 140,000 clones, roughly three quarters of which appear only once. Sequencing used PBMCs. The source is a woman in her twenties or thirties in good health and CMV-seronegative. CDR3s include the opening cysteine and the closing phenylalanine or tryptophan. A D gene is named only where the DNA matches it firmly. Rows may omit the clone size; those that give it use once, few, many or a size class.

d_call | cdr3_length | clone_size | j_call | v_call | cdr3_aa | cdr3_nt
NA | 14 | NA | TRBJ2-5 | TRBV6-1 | CASSAPPGQETQYF | TGTGCCAGCAGTGCCCCACCAGGTCAAGAGACCCAGTACTTC
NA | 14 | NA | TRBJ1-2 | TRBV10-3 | CAISGGVMRDGYTF | TGTGCCATCAGTGGGGGTGTGATGAGGGATGGCTACACCTTC
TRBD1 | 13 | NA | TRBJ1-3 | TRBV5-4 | CASSLDRENTIYF | TGTGCCAGCAGCCTGGACAGGGAAAACACCATATATTTT
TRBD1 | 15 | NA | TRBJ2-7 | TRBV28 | CASSSPGTEAYEQYF | TGTGCCAGCAGCTCACCGGGGACAGAGGCCTACGAGCAGTACTTC
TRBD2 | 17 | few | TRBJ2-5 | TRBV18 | CASSPPMRGDLLETQYF | TGTGCCAGCTCACCACCGATGCGGGGGGACCTTCTGGAGACCCAGTACTTC
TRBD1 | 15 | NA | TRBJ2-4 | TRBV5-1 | CASMVGTESKNIQYF | TGCGCCAGCATGGTAGGGACAGAGAGTAAAAACATTCAGTACTTC
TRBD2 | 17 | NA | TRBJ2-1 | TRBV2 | CASRPPLAESSYNEQFF | TGTGCCAGCAGGCCCCCTCTAGCGGAAAGCTCCTACAATGAGCAGTTCTTC
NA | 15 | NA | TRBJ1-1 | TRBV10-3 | CAISDRGGENTEAFF | TGTGCCATCAGTGATCGTGGAGGGGAGAACACTGAAGCTTTCTTT
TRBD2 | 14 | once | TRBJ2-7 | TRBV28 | CASSSSGGVDEQYF | TGTGCCAGCAGTTCTAGCGGTGGGGTTGACGAGCAGTACTTC
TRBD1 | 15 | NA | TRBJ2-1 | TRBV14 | CASSPLLGQGDEQFF | TGTGCCAGCAGCCCCCTCTTGGGACAGGGAGATGAGCAGTTCTTC
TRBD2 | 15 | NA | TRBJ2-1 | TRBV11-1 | CASSLESSGLNEQFF | TGTGCCAGCAGCTTAGAGTCTAGCGGGCTGAATGAGCAGTTCTTC
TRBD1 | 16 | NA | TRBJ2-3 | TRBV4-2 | CASSQERGLSTDTQYF | TGTGCCAGCAGCCAAGAAAGGGGGCTTTCCACGGATACGCAGTATTTT
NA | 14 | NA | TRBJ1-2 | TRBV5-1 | CASSPRPGEYGYTF | TGCGCCAGCAGCCCCCGCCCAGGGGAGTATGGCTACACCTTC
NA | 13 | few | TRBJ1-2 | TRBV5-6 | CASSLQGKDGYTF | TGTGCCAGCAGCTTACAGGGTAAAGATGGCTACACCTTC
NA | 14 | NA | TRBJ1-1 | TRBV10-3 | CASTGGVMNTEAFF | TGTGCCTCAACGGGGGGTGTGATGAACACTGAAGCTTTCTTT
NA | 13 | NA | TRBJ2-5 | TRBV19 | CASSGGRRETQYF | TGTGCCAGTAGTGGGGGGAGGAGAGAGACCCAGTACTTC
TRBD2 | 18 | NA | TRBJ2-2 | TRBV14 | CASSQRLAGGRYTGELFF | TGTGCCAGCAGCCAAAGACTAGCGGGAGGGCGTTACACCGGGGAGCTGTTTTTT
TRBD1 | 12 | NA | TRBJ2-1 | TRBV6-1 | CASRKGAGEQFF | TGTGCCAGCAGGAAGGGGGCGGGTGAGCAGTTCTTC
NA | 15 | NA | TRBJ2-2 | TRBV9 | CASSVVPGNTGELFF | TGTGCCAGCAGCGTAGTACCCGGGAACACCGGGGAGCTGTTTTTT
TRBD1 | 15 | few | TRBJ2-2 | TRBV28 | CASRRDRSYTGELFF | TGTGCCAGCAGACGGGACAGGAGCTACACCGGGGAGCTGTTTTTT
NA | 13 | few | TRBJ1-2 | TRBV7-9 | CASSYRDLVGYTF | TGTGCCAGCAGCTACAGGGACCTCGTCGGCTACACCTTC
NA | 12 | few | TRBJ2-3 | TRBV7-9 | CSSPSLSDTQYF | TGTTCCAGCCCCTCCCTTTCAGATACGCAGTATTTT
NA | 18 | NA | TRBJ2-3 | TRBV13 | CASSSRIWGRVGTDTQYF | TGTGCCAGCAGTTCCCGCATCTGGGGGCGGGTTGGGACAGATACGCAGTATTTT
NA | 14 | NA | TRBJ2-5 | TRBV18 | CASSVRGTEETQYF | TGTGCCAGCTCAGTAAGGGGTACCGAGGAGACCCAGTACTTC
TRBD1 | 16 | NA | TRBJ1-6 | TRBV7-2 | CASSLGTGGAYSPLHF | TGTGCCAGCAGCTTAGGCACAGGGGGTGCGTATTCACCCCTCCACTTT
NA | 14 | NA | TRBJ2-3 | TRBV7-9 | CASSLGAAAPNEYF | TGTGCCAGCAGCTTAGGCGCTGCCGCCCCCAATGAGTATTTT
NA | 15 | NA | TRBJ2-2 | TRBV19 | CASTPEAGLTGELFF | TGTGCCAGTACCCCTGAGGCGGGGCTCACCGGGGAGCTGTTTTTT
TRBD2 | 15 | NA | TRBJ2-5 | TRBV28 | CASSSGGVVQETQYF | TGTGCCAGCTCGAGCGGGGGGGTCGTTCAAGAGACCCAGTACTTC
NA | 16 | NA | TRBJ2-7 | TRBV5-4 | CASSSGSFGQLNEQYF | TGTGCCAGCAGCTCGGGGAGCTTCGGACAGCTCAACGAGCAGTACTTC
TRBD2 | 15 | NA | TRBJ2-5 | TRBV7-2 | CASSFGGGFQETQYF | TGTGCCAGCAGCTTTGGCGGGGGGTTCCAAGAGACCCAGTACTTC
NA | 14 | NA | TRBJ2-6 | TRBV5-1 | CASSSGSGANVLTF | TGCGCCAGCAGCTCGGGATCTGGGGCCAACGTCCTGACTTTC
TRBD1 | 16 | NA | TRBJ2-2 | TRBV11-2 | CASRHTGTGGPGELFF | TGTGCCAGCAGACATACCGGGACAGGGGGCCCCGGGGAGCTGTTTTTT
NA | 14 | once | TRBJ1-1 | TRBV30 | CAWSGVAMNTEAFF | TGTGCCTGGAGTGGGGTAGCTATGAACACTGAAGCTTTCTTT
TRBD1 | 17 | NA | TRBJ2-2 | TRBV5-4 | CASSLGPGTGNTGELFF | TGTGCCAGCAGCTTGGGCCCCGGGACAGGGAACACCGGGGAGCTGTTTTTT
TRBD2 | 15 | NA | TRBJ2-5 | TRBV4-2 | CASSPGTSRHETQYF | TGTGCCAGCAGCCCAGGGACTAGCCGCCATGAGACCCAGTACTTC
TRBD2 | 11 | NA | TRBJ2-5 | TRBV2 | CAGSGEETQYF | TGTGCCGGGAGCGGGGAAGAGACCCAGTACTTC
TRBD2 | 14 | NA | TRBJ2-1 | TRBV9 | CASSAGGWVEEQFF | TGTGCCAGCAGCGCCGGGGGGTGGGTTGAGGAGCAGTTCTTC
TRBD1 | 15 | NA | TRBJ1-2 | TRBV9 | CASSVDPTGDYGYTF | TGTGCCAGCAGCGTAGACCCTACAGGGGACTATGGCTACACCTTC
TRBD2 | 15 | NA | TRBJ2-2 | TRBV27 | CASSGLAGETGELFF | TGTGCCAGCAGCGGACTAGCGGGAGAAACCGGGGAGCTGTTTTTT
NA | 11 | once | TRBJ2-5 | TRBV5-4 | CASSFFETQYF | TGTGCCAGCAGTTTCTTCGAGACCCAGTACTTC
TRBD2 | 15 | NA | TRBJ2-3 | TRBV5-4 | CASSPGLAGGDTQYF | TGTGCCAGCAGCCCCGGACTAGCGGGGGGGGATACGCAGTATTTT
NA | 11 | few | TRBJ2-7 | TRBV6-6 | CASSYAGEQYF | TGTGCCAGCAGTTACGCGGGGGAGCAGTACTTC
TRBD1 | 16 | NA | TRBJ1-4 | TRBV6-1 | CASSEFSGTGYEKLFF | TGTGCCAGCAGTGAATTCTCCGGGACAGGGTATGAAAAACTGTTTTTT
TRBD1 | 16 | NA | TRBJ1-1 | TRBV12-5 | CASGSNKGQGAPEAFF | TGTGCTAGTGGCTCGAATAAAGGACAGGGGGCTCCTGAAGCTTTCTTT
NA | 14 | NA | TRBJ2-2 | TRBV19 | CASSPVSDTGELFF | TGTGCCAGTAGCCCAGTCTCCGACACCGGGGAGCTGTTTTTT
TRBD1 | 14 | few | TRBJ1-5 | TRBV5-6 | CASSSGQGGRPQHF | TGTGCCAGCAGCTCAGGACAGGGAGGACGGCCCCAGCATTTT
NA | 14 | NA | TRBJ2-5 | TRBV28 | CASSRRATQETQYF | TGTGCCAGCTCTCGGAGGGCGACCCAAGAGACCCAGTACTTC
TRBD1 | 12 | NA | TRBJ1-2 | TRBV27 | CASGTGVYGYTF | TGTGCCAGCGGGACAGGGGTCTATGGCTACACCTTC